Presented here are 27 T cell receptor beta chains from one specimen sequenced in a study of molecular identifiers for immune sequencing clone quantification. TCRdb passed the PCR reads through MiXCR, listing each CDR3 protein once. The top ten hold around 0.84% of the sample, which has under 600,000 distinct CDR3 sequences, 20% to 25% seen once. Sequencing was done on a sample of naive CD8+ T cells from blood, with Jurkat cell RNA spiked in. The sample's subset: FACS-sorted CD8+CD4-CCR7+CD45RA+ naive T cells. These receptors were taken from a human donor in good health. Some libraries in this study had Jurkat cell RNA spiked in.

Turning to this clonotype: One end of the junction does not line up with germline, which may come from a read error. The chain joins TRBV28 to TRBJ2-1; 14 positions agree with TRBD2. Germline V gene data show CDR1 as MDHEN and CDR2 as SYDVKM. The CDR3 sequence is 18 residues long. CDR3 loop: CVSSSGLAGGPTYNEQFF. The CDR3, as DNA: TGTGTCAGCAGCTCCGGACTAGCGGGAGGCCCTACGTACAATGAGCAGTTCTTC.

Of note for this clonotype: One base away lies a much larger clone, so this may be a sequencing read error. The chain uses TRBV20-1 and TRBJ2-4; either TRBD1 or TRBD2 may fit D (5 bases each). Trimming stripped 5 bases from V and 0 bases from J, with 14 bases between. The CDR3 length is 15 residues. Per the germline V gene, CDR1 is DFQATT and CDR2 is SNEGSKA (reference sequence). The CDR3, as DNA: TGCAGTGCTCCTTCCGGGACGGTAGCCAAAAACATTCAGTACTTC. It encodes CSAPSGTVAKNIQYF.

This clonotype occurred many times. The chain combines TRBV12-3 or TRBV12-4 with TRBJ2-1, with D unclear. Trimming took 4 bases from V and 10 from J, leaving 5 bases between them. This CDR3 comprises 10 residues. For the CDR3, the DNA is TGTGCCAGCAGTTCCACGGAGCAGTTCTTC. Translating gives CASSSTEQFF.

Regarding this clonotype: A read error may be the cause here, since a much bigger clone is one base away. The chain has TRBV7-9 and TRBJ1-5; TRBD1 agrees at 7 bases. This CDR3 has 14 residues. CDR1 is SEHNR, CDR2 FQNEAQ, per germline (reference sequence). V shed 5 bases and J 7 bases; nucleotides not matched to a gene: 8. CDR3 residues: CASSTDRRYQPQHF. DNA for the CDR3: TGTGCCAGCAGCACGGACAGGAGGTACCAGCCCCAGCATTTT.

This clonotype was detected only a few times. The chain links TRBV5-4 to TRBJ1-6, with a weak D call TRBD1 (5 bases). The CDR3 extends over 13 amino acids. Germline lookup yields CDR1 SGHNT and CDR2 YYREEE (reference sequence). The V end was cut by 3 bases, the J end by 7 bases, with 8 bases between. DNA for the CDR3: TGTGCCAGCAGCTCCGGGACCAATTCACCCCTCCACTTT. Its protein product is CASSSGTNSPLHF.

Remarks on this clonotype: Just one base apart from a much larger clone, this may be a read error. The gene calls are TRBV12-3 or TRBV12-4 and TRBJ1-5; D uncertain. The CDR3 is 14 amino acids. V shed 4 bases and J shed 9 bases, with 16 bases lying between them. CDR3 in amino acids: CASSSGGPYRPQHF. The DNA of the CDR3 is TGTGCCAGCAGTTCGGGCGGCCCCTATCGGCCCCAGCATTTT.

Only a few counts were recorded for this clonotype. The chain is built from TRBV24-1 and TRBJ2-3; 13 bases are a match to TRBD2. The germline V gene has CDR1 KGHDR and CDR2 SFDVKD. After removal of 3 bases from V and 3 bases from J, the junction contained 5 bases not matched to a gene. CDR3 length equals 17 residues. The CDR3 bases are TGTGCCACCAGTGATGATGGACTAGCGGGAGTGACAGATACGCAGTATTTT. It yields the protein CATSDDGLAGVTDTQYF.

For this clonotype: Given the absence of the conserved phenylalanine or tryptophan at the CDR3 end, a read error is likely. V and J are TRBV7-2 and TRBJ2-7, with 7 bases that match TRBD2. CDR3 length: 14 amino acids. Per the germline V gene, CDR1 is SGHTA and CDR2 is FQGNSA. The V and J ends lost 1 base and 4 bases, in that order; junction bases with no gene match: 4. The CDR3 reads CASSLGGGSYEQYC. As DNA, the CDR3 is TGTGCCAGCAGCTTAGGGGGGGGTTCTTACGAGCAGTACTGC.

CDR3 sequence reads: CASSLDTPNTEAFF. The CDR3 nucleotides read TGTGCCAGTAGCCTAGACACCCCGAACACTGAAGCTTTCTTT. This chain connects TRBV19 to TRBJ1-1; D unclear. The CDR3 length is 14 residues. The V gene lost 6 bases and the J gene lost 1 base, with 12 bases spanning the gap. CDR1 is LNHDA, CDR2 SQIVND, per germline (reference sequence).

This chain connects TRBV27 to TRBJ2-2; weak D call: TRBD2 (5 bases). Germline assignment: CDR1 MNHEY and CDR2 SMNVEV (reference sequence). V was pared by 4 bases and J by 4 bases, with 7 bases between. The CDR3 totals 13 residues. DNA of the CDR3: TGTGCCAGCAGTTCGACTATCACCGGGGAGCTGTTTTTT. It is translated as CASSSTITGELFF.

In its sample, this clonotype was seen a few times. The CDR3 coding sequence is TGTGCCATCAGTGATTGGGACATGATTTCCTACGAGCAGTACTTC. This gives the protein CAISDWDMISYEQYF. The chain joins TRBV10-3 to TRBJ2-7, with D possibly matching TRBD1 (6 bases). CDR3 length equals 15 residues. V was pared by 3 bases and J by 1 base, with 13 bases between. CDR1 and CDR2 from the germline V gene are ENHRY and SYGVKD.

This clonotype was observed many times. The CDR3 bases are TGTGCCAGCAGTCTAGGGGTCGCAGGCTCTGGGGCCAACGTCCTGACTTTC. It encodes CASSLGVAGSGANVLTF. The chain links TRBV11-2 to TRBJ2-6; the D gene is possibly TRBD1 (5 bases). Trimming took off 6 bases at V and 0 bases at J, with 15 bases between the two ends. Germline CDR1 and CDR2: SGHAT and FQNNGV. This CDR3 contains 17 residues.

The table lists this clonotype with a count of one. It may be a read error: a sequence one base away is much more abundant. The V call is TRBV15, the J call TRBJ1-3; D is ambiguous. Germline assignment: CDR1 LNHNV and CDR2 YYDKDF (reference sequence). CDR3 length: 14 residues. CDR3 amino acids: CATSSRGHGSTIYF. The CDR3 nucleotides are TGTGCCACCAGCTCCCGTGGGCATGGAAGCACCATATATTTT.

This clonotype came up many times. V usage is TRBV4-1 and J usage is TRBJ2-7; a possible D gene is TRBD2 (6 bases). CDR3 size: 15 residues. Germline V lookup: CDR1 MGHRA, CDR2 YSYEKL. The V end lost 4 bases, the J end lost 5 bases, and 18 bases lay between the germline ends. The CDR3 region has the DNA TGCGCCAGCAGCCCCCAAGACGCGGGAATCGACGAGCAGTACTTC. Translating gives CASSPQDAGIDEQYF.

This clonotype was counted a few times. The rearrangement links TRBV9 to TRBJ2-3; the match to TRBD2 covers 10 bases. This CDR3 contains 14 residues. V dropped 9 bases and J dropped 1; count of bases not matched to a gene: 5. Looked up from germline, CDR1 is SGDLS and CDR2 is YYNGEE. The CDR3 DNA sequence: TGTGCCACCAACCTAGCGGGGGGCACAGATACGCAGTATTTT. It translates to CATNLAGGTDTQYF.

There are many counts of this clonotype. Mismatch with germline at one junction end may stem from a read error. The gene calls are TRBV28 and TRBJ1-1; D is unclear. The CDR3 consists of 11 residues. From germline, CDR1 is MDHEN and CDR2 SYDVKM. CDR3 loop: CASSWNPEAFF. As DNA, the CDR3 is TGTGCCAGCAGTTGGAACCCTGAAGCTTTCTTT. Using reference TRBV28 and TRBJ1-1 for the parts outside the CDR3, the full variable domain is DVKVTQSSRYLVKRTGEKVFLECVQDMDHENMFWYRQDPGLGLRLIYFSYDVKMKEKGDIPEGYSVSREKKERFSLILESASTNQTSMYLCASSWNPEAFFGQGTRLTVV.

The chain employs TRBV2 and TRBJ2-5; 10 nucleotides align to TRBD2. The CDR3 is 14 residues long. V trimming: 9 bases; J trimming: 5 bases; junction bases outside the gene matches: 9. Germline-derived CDR1 and CDR2 are SNHLY and FYNNEI. The CDR3 region is CARALAGVGETQYF. The CDR3 region has the DNA TGTGCCAGAGCCCTAGCGGGAGTAGGGGAGACCCAGTACTTC.

Note on this clonotype: Mismatch with germline at one junction end may stem from a read error. The V call is TRBV29-1, the J call TRBJ2-3, with 7 positions matching TRBD2. CDR1 is SQVTM, CDR2 ANQGSEA, per germline. The CDR3 has 12 residues. CDR3 coding DNA: TGCGGCGTCCTGCCGGCGGGGGTTACGCAGTATTTT. This sequence encodes CGVLPAGVTQYF.

This clonotype appeared a few times. The chain employs TRBV12-3 or TRBV12-4 and TRBJ2-3, with 10 bases lining up with TRBD1. The CDR3 has 15 residues. With V trimmed by 5 bases and J by 1 base, 3 bases remained unmatched. The CDR3 region has the DNA TGTGCCAGCAGTCCGACAGGGGGCGGCACAGATACGCAGTATTTT. Protein sequence: CASSPTGGGTDTQYF.

The CDR3 sequence is CASSLEAGEDEQYF. The CDR3 nucleotides read TGTGCCAGCAGTTTAGAGGCGGGAGAGGACGAGCAGTACTTC. The V gene is TRBV28, the J gene TRBJ2-7, with 7 bases lining up with TRBD2. V shed 2 bases and J 5 bases; nucleotides not matched to a gene: 6. This CDR3 comprises 14 residues. In germline, CDR1 is MDHEN, CDR2 SYDVKM.

On this clonotype: This may be a read error: a much more frequent sequence differs by one nucleotide. J is TRBJ1-2 and V is TRBV4-3, with no clear D. V gave up 1 base and J gave up 1 base, with 10 bases separating them. Germline V gives CDR1 LGHNA, CDR2 YSLEER. The CDR3 runs 15 residues. For the CDR3, the DNA is TGCGCCAGCAGCCAAGGCCCCACAGATAACTATGGCTACACCTTC. Translated, it gives CASSQGPTDNYGYTF.

Only a few counts were recorded for this clonotype. The rearrangement uses TRBV7-2 and TRBJ2-7, with 7 nucleotides matching TRBD1. The germline CDR1 and CDR2 sequences are SGHTA and FQGNSA. With V trimmed by 4 bases and J by 4 bases, 7 bases remained unmatched. The CDR3 spans 14 residues. CDR3 nucleotide sequence: TGTGCCAGCAGCTCACCCGACAGGGTTTACGAGCAGTACTTC. This sequence encodes CASSSPDRVYEQYF.

The chain has TRBV29-1 and TRBJ2-2; 7 bases match TRBD1. CDR3 length equals 15 residues. Germline V CDR1 and CDR2: SQVTM, ANQGSEA. The ends lost 6 bases at V and 4 bases at J; junction bases unmatched: 11. The CDR3 sequence: CSVTMTGMGTGELFF. DNA of the CDR3: TGCAGCGTGACAATGACAGGGATGGGCACCGGGGAGCTGTTTTTT.

A word on this clonotype: This may arise from a read error, as a much more abundant clone is one base away. J is TRBJ2-3 and V is TRBV7-9, with a tentative D call TRBD1 (6 bases). The CDR3 covers 13 residues. Germline V gene sequence: CDR1 SEHNR, CDR2 FQNEAQ (reference sequence). In nucleotides, the CDR3 is TGTGCCAGCAACTTAGGGGGTATAGATACGCAGTATTTT. Amino acids: CASNLGGIDTQYF.

The chain combines TRBV12-3 or TRBV12-4 with TRBJ1-5; weak D call: TRBD1 (5 bases). CDR3 length: 14 residues. Between the trimmed V and J ends, which lost 4 bases and 5 bases, there was a span of 12 bases. Written as DNA, the CDR3 is TGTGCCAGCAGTTGGGGCAGCCTCGATCAGCCCCAGCATTTT. This sequence encodes CASSWGSLDQPQHF.

This clonotype was counted many times. This rearrangement joins TRBV5-6 to TRBJ2-5; tentative D call: TRBD2 (6 bases). Per germline, CDR1 SGHDT and CDR2 YYEEEE. This CDR3 is 15 amino acids long. V lost 4 bases to trimming and J lost 5 bases, with 18 bases between them. Written as DNA, the CDR3 is TGTGCCAGCAGCCCCGTCGTTGCGGGAATTGAGACCCAGTACTTC. Its protein product is CASSPVVAGIETQYF.

This clonotype was seen ten or more times. The chain carries TRBV5-4 and TRBJ1-6; no clear D. This CDR3 comprises 16 residues. Between the trimmed V and J ends, which lost 0 bases and 0 bases, there was a span of 7 bases. Looked up from germline, CDR1 is SGHNT and CDR2 is YYREEE (reference sequence). The CDR3 sequence is CASSLAGSSYNSPLHF. CDR3 DNA sequence: TGTGCCAGCAGCTTGGCGGGGAGCTCCTATAATTCACCCCTCCACTTT. Together with reference TRBV5-4 and TRBJ1-6, the CDR3 gives the full variable domain: ETGVTQSPTHLIKTRGQQVTLRCSSQSGHNTVSWYQQALGQGPQFIFQYYREEENGRGNFPPRFSGLQFPNYSSELNVNALELDDSALYLCASSLAGSSYNSPLHFGNGTRLTVT.